These T cell receptor beta chains were read from a single sample in a study of technical replicates of blood from four donors. Using immunoSEQ multiplex PCR, the repertoire was profiled, and TCRdb retains in-frame clones only, with some absent. The data hold approximately 70,000 clones, with 80% to 95% observed a single time. The sequenced sample was PBMCs. The receptors originated from a human donor in good health. Some clones in this sample may be carry-over from other donors' samples. The CDR3 runs from the conserved cysteine through the conserved F or W. The order of the fields is CDR3 DNA, CDR3 protein, V gene, CDR3 length, D gene, clone size, J gene. A D gene is named only where the DNA matches it firmly. Size values are once, few and many counts, or a class for expanded clones, and some rows have none.

CDR3nt: TGTGCCTGGAGTGTAGGAGGACCCACCTACGAGCAGTACTTC
CDR3aa: CAWSVGGPTYEQYF
v_gene: TRBV30
len: 14
d_gene: -
abundance: -
j_gene: TRBJ2-7

CDR3nt: TGTGCCAGCAGCTTGGGACAGGACAATGAGCAGTTCTTC
CDR3aa: CASSLGQDNEQFF
v_gene: TRBV7-7
len: 13
d_gene: TRBD1
abundance: once
j_gene: TRBJ2-1

CDR3nt: TGTGCCAGCAGCGTAGTGGACAGCGGATCCTCACCCCTCCACTTT
CDR3aa: CASSVVDSGSSPLHF
v_gene: TRBV9
len: 15
d_gene: -
abundance: -
j_gene: TRBJ1-6

CDR3nt: TGTGCCAGCAGGGAGCGGGGGGGGGACGGGTCCGGTGAGCAGTTCTTC
CDR3aa: CASRERGGDGSGEQFF
v_gene: TRBV4-2
len: 16
d_gene: TRBD2
abundance: -
j_gene: TRBJ2-1

CDR3nt: TGCGCCAGCAGCTTCGGGACAGGGGGCGCGGAGACCCAGTACTTC
CDR3aa: CASSFGTGGAETQYF
v_gene: TRBV5-1
len: 15
d_gene: TRBD1
abundance: -
j_gene: TRBJ2-5

CDR3nt: TGCGCCAGCAGTCACTTAGCCCGCTGGCTTTCCCTTCACTACGAGCAGTACTTC
CDR3aa: CASSHLARWLSLHYEQYF
v_gene: TRBV23-1
len: 18
d_gene: -
abundance: -
j_gene: TRBJ2-7

CDR3nt: TGTGCCAGCAGCCCCTCGGGGGGATATGCCGGGGAGCTGTTTTTT
CDR3aa: CASSPSGGYAGELFF
v_gene: TRBV7-2
len: 15
d_gene: TRBD2
abundance: -
j_gene: TRBJ2-2

CDR3nt: TGTGCCAGCAGCTTAGTGGGGAGGGGCGCCGGGGAGCTGTTTTTT
CDR3aa: CASSLVGRGAGELFF
v_gene: TRBV11-2
len: 15
d_gene: TRBD2
abundance: -
j_gene: TRBJ2-2

CDR3nt: TGTGCCAGCAGATCGACAGGGGACAATGAGCAGTTCTTC
CDR3aa: CASRSTGDNEQFF
v_gene: TRBV7-2
len: 13
d_gene: TRBD1
abundance: -
j_gene: TRBJ2-1

CDR3nt: TGTGCCAGCAGTTACTCGAGACAGAAAACTAACTATGGCTACACCTTC
CDR3aa: CASSYSRQKTNYGYTF
v_gene: TRBV6-5
len: 16
d_gene: -
abundance: -
j_gene: TRBJ1-2

CDR3nt: TGTGCCAGCAGCTTAGGTACAGGGCCCGGGTCTGAGCAGTACTTC
CDR3aa: CASSLGTGPGSEQYF
v_gene: TRBV7-9
len: 15
d_gene: -
abundance: -
j_gene: TRBJ2-7

CDR3nt: TGTGCCAGCAGCAGCGGGACAGGGAGCTCCTACAATGAGCAGTTCTTC
CDR3aa: CASSSGTGSSYNEQFF
v_gene: TRBV5-6
len: 16
d_gene: TRBD1
abundance: -
j_gene: TRBJ2-1

CDR3nt: TGCGCCAGCAGCCCAGGGGCCTACGAGCAGTACTTC
CDR3aa: CASSPGAYEQYF
v_gene: TRBV5-1
len: 12
d_gene: -
abundance: -
j_gene: TRBJ2-7

CDR3nt: TGCGCCAGCAGCTTCTCAGTACAAGAGACCCAGTACTTC
CDR3aa: CASSFSVQETQYF
v_gene: TRBV5-1
len: 13
d_gene: -
abundance: -
j_gene: TRBJ2-5

CDR3nt: TGCGCCAGCAGCCAAGATGACAGGGGTAAGGATACGCAGTATTTT
CDR3aa: CASSQDDRGKDTQYF
v_gene: TRBV4-3
len: 15
d_gene: TRBD1
abundance: -
j_gene: TRBJ2-3

CDR3nt: TGTGCCAGCAGCGTCGGACTAGCGGGGGGCCTTTTCTTC
CDR3aa: CASSVGLAGGLFF
v_gene: TRBV7-2
len: 13
d_gene: TRBD2
abundance: once
j_gene: TRBJ2-1

CDR3nt: TGTGCCAGCAGCCTGCGGACTAGCGGGGGTGAGGAGCAGTTCTTC
CDR3aa: CASSLRTSGGEEQFF
v_gene: TRBV5-4
len: 15
d_gene: TRBD2
abundance: -
j_gene: TRBJ2-1